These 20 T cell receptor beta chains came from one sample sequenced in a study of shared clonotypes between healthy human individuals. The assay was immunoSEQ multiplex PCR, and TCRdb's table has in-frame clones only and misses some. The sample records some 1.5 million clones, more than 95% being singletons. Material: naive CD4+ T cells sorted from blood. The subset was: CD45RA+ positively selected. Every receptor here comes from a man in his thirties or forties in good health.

Here the CDR3 DNA reads TGTGCCAGTAGTACCTGGGGGGGCATCTACCAGCCCCAGCATTTT. Translating it yields CASSTWGGIYQPQHF. The chain couples TRBV19 to TRBJ1-5; the D gene is possibly TRBD1 (6 bases). CDR3 length: 15 residues. The germline V gene has CDR1 LNHDA and CDR2 SQIVND (reference sequence). Trimming removed 4 bases from V and 7 bases from J, with 17 bases in between.

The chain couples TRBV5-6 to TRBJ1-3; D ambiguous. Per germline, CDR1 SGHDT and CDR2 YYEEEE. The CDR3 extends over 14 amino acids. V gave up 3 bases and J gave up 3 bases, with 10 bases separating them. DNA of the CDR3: TGTGCCAGCAGCTCCCCGGGAGGTGGAAACACCATATATTTT. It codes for CASSSPGGGNTIYF.

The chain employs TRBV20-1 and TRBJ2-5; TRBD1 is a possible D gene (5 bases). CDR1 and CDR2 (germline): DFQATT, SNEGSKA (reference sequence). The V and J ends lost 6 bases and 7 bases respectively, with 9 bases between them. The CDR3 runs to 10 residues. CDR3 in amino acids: CSARATTQYF. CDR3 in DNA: TGCAGTGCCAGGGCAACGACCCAGTACTTC.

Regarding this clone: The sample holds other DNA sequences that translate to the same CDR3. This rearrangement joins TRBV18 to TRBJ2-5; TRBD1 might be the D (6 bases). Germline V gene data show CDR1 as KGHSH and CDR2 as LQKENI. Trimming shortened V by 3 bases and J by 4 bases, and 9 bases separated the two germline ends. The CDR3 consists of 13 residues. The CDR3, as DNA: TGTGCCAGCTCACCTCTAGGGGGAGAGACCCAGTACTTC. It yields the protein CASSPLGGETQYF.

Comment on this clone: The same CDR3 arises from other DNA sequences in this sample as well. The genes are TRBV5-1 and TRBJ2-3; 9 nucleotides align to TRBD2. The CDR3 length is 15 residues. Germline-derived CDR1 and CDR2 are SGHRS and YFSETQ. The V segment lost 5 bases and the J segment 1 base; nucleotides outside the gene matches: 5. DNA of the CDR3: TGCGCCAGCAGTCCAGCGGGAGGCCGCACAGATACGCAGTATTTT. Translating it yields CASSPAGGRTDTQYF.

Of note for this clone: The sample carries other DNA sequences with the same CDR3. The CDR3 here is CASSSRTSGTYEQYF. CDR3 coding DNA: TGTGCCAGCAGCTCAAGGACTAGCGGCACCTACGAGCAGTACTTC. The chain carries TRBV7-9 and TRBJ2-7, with 10 positions matching TRBD2. The CDR3 sequence is 15 residues long. Germline V gives CDR1 SEHNR, CDR2 FQNEAQ (reference sequence). J was trimmed by 2 bases and V by 4 bases; bases with no gene match: 5.

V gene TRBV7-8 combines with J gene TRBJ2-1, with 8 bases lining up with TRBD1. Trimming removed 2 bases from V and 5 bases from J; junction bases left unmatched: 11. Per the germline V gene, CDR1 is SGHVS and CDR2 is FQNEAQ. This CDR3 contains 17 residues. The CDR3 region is CASSLRAGTGRNNEQFF. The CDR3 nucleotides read TGTGCCAGCAGCTTAAGGGCCGGGACAGGACGAAACAATGAGCAGTTCTTC.

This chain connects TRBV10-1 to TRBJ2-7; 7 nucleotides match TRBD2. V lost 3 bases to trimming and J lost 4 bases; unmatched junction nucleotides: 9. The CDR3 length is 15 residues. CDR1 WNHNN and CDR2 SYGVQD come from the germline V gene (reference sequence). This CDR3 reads CASSDYRGSQYEQYF. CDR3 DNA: TGCGCCAGCAGTGATTACCGCGGGAGCCAATACGAGCAGTACTTC.

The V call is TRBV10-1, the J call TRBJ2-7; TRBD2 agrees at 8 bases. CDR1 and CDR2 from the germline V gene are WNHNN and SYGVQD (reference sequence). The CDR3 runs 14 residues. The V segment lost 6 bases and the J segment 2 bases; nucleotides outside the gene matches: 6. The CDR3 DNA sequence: TGCGCCAGCAGCCCAGTCGGGAGGGCCTACGAGCAGTACTTC. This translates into CASSPVGRAYEQYF.

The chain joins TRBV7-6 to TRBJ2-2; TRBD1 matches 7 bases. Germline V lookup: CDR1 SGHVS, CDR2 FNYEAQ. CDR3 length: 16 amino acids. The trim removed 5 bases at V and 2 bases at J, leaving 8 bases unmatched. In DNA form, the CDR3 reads TGTGCCAGCAGCCGATCGGCAGGGGGTAACACCGGGGAGCTGTTTTTT. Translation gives CASSRSAGGNTGELFF.

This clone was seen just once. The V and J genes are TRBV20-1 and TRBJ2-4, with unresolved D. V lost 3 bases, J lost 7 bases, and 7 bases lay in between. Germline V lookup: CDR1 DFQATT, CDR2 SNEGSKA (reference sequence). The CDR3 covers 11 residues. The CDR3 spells CSARSGNIQYF. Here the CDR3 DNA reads TGCAGTGCTAGGTCCGGGAACATTCAGTACTTC.

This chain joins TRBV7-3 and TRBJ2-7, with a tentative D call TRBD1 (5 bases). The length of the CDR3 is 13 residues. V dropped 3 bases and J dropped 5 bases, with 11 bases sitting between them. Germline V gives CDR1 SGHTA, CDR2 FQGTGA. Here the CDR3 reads CASSLGQGHEQYF. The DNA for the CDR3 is TGTGCCAGCAGCTTGGGGCAGGGCCACGAGCAGTACTTC. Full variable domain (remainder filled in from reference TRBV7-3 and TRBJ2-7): GAGVSQTPSNKVTEKGKYVELRCDPISGHTALYWYRQSLGQGPEFLIYFQGTGAADDSGLPNDRFFAVRPEGSVSTLKIQRTERGDSAVYLCASSLGQGHEQYFGPGTRLTVT.

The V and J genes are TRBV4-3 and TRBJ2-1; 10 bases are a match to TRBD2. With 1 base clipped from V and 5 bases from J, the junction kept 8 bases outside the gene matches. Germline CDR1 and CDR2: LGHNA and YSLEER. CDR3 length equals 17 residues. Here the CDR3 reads CASSQGGLAGVNNEQFF. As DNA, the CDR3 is TGCGCCAGCAGCCAAGGGGGGCTAGCGGGAGTGAACAATGAGCAGTTCTTC.

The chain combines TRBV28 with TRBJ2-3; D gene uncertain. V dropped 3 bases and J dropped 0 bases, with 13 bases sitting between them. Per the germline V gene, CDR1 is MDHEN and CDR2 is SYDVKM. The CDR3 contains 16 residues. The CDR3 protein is CASSLIWTGSTDTQYF. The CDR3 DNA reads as TGTGCCAGCAGTTTGATCTGGACGGGTAGCACAGATACGCAGTATTTT. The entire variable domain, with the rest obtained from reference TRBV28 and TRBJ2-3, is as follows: DVKVTQSSRYLVKRTGEKVFLECVQDMDHENMFWYRQDPGLGLRLIYFSYDVKMKEKGDIPEGYSVSREKKERFSLILESASTNQTSMYLCASSLIWTGSTDTQYFGPGTRLTVL.

CDR3 amino acids: CASSLDSQPQHF. Here the CDR3 DNA reads TGTGCCAGCAGCTTGGACAGTCAGCCCCAGCATTTT. The chain employs TRBV5-4 and TRBJ1-5, with D hard to call. The CDR3 runs to 12 residues. The V gene lost 0 bases and the J gene lost 6 bases, with 4 bases spanning the gap. Germline-derived CDR1 and CDR2 are SGHNT and YYREEE (reference sequence).

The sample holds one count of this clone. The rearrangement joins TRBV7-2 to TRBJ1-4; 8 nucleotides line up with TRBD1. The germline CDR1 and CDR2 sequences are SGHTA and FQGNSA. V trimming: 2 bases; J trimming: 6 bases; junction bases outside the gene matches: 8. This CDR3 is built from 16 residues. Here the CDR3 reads CASSLRPQGADEKLFF. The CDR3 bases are TGTGCCAGCAGCTTAAGGCCCCAGGGGGCGGATGAAAAACTGTTTTTT.

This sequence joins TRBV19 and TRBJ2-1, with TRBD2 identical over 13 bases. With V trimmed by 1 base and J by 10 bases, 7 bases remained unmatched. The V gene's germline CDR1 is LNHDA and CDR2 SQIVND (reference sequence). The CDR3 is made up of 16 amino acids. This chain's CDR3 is CASSIGTSGSSGEQFF. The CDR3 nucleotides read TGTGCCAGTAGTATAGGGACTAGCGGGAGTTCTGGGGAGCAGTTCTTC.

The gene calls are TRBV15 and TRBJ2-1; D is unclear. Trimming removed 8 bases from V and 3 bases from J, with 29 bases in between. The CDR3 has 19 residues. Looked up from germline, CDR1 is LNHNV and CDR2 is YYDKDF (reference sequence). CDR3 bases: TGTGCCACCTCCGTCGTTGGGCCTCGCCCGAGACCAAACTACAATGAGCAGTTCTTC. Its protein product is CATSVVGPRPRPNYNEQFF.

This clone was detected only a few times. CDR3 region: CASSEGMGAQPQHF. CDR3 bases: TGTGCCAGCAGTGAAGGCATGGGGGCTCAGCCCCAGCATTTT. V and J are TRBV6-1 and TRBJ1-5; tentative D call: TRBD1 (6 bases). V lost 1 base and J lost 6, with 10 bases in between. Germline CDR1 is MNHNS and CDR2 is SASEGT. The CDR3 covers 14 residues.

The CDR3 protein is CASSPRQGGRFTDTQYF. CDR3 nucleotides: TGTGCCAGCAGCCCCCGACAGGGGGGACGGTTCACAGATACGCAGTATTTT. The chain combines TRBV9 with TRBJ2-3, with 9 bases aligning to TRBD1. This CDR3 has 17 amino acids. The germline gives CDR1 SGDLS, CDR2 YYNGEE. J gave up 2 bases and V 4 bases, and 11 bases lay outside the gene matches.